Each of the 17 T cell receptor beta chains below was sequenced from the same sample in a study of Graves' ophthalmopathy and Graves' hyperthyroidism. TCR beta CDR3 regions were amplified from RNA transcripts. A first-round RT-PCR used HTBI primers, followed by a second-round multiplex PCR. One entry per CDR3 protein results from TCRdb running MiXCR on the multiplex PCR reads. The sample carries 200,000 to 300,000 distinct CDR3 sequences, around 45% recorded once. The sequenced sample consisted of peripheral blood. These receptors all stem from an adult man with Graves' ophthalmopathy.

The chain joins TRBV9 to TRBJ2-2; the match to TRBD1 covers 8 bases. Germline V CDR1 and CDR2: SGDLS, YYNGEE. The CDR3 runs to 15 residues. Trimming removed 1 base from V and 5 bases from J; junction bases left unmatched: 4. Here the CDR3 reads CASSVLGQGTGELFF. The CDR3 DNA follows: TGTGCCAGCAGCGTACTCGGACAGGGAACCGGGGAGCTGTTTTTT.

J is TRBJ2-5 and V is TRBV3-1, with D unresolved. The CDR3 is 13 residues long. V was trimmed by 3 bases and J by 5 bases, leaving 10 bases between them. Germline CDR1 reads LGHDT; CDR2 reads YNNKEL (reference sequence). As DNA, the CDR3 is TGTGCCAGCAGCCATTCTGGATACGAGACCCAGTACTTC. Amino acids: CASSHSGYETQYF.

The V gene is TRBV7-2, the J gene TRBJ1-4; D unclear. The CDR3 totals 13 residues. The ends were cut back, 1 base at V and 5 bases at J, with 5 bases in the middle. Germline CDR1 and CDR2: SGHTA and FQGNSA. The CDR3 protein is CASSLGQNEKLFF. As DNA, the CDR3 is TGTGCCAGCAGCTTAGGGCAGAATGAAAAACTGTTTTTT.

The chain carries TRBV2 and TRBJ1-5, with D perhaps TRBD1 (6 bases). CDR1 and CDR2 (germline): SNHLY, FYNNEI. The CDR3 contains 13 residues. The DNA for the CDR3 is TGTGCTAGGAACAGGGTTGGCAATCAGCCCCAGCATTTT. Translation: CARNRVGNQPQHF.

This clonotype was counted a few times. The chain uses TRBV7-2 and TRBJ1-5; possible D gene TRBD1, 5 bases. V dropped 5 bases and J dropped 6 bases, with 14 bases sitting between them. This CDR3 region has 14 residues. Germline CDR1 reads SGHTA; CDR2 reads FQGNSA. The CDR3 is CASSLDSPSQPQHF. The CDR3, as DNA: TGTGCCAGCAGCCTAGACAGCCCGAGTCAGCCCCAGCATTTT.

J is TRBJ2-2 and V is TRBV20-1, with D tentatively TRBD1 (6 bases). Germline CDR1 reads DFQATT; CDR2 reads SNEGSKA (reference sequence). The CDR3 has 16 amino acids. V lost 0 bases, J lost 3 bases, and 14 bases lay in between. The CDR3 reads CSARDMRGWDTGELFF. The CDR3 DNA reads as TGCAGTGCTAGAGATATGAGGGGGTGGGACACCGGGGAGCTGTTTTTT.

The genes are TRBV7-9 and TRBJ2-6, with D maybe TRBD2 (6 bases). Per the germline V gene, CDR1 is SEHNR and CDR2 is FQNEAQ (reference sequence). CDR3 length: 17 residues. Trimming removed 3 bases from V and 2 bases from J, with 14 bases in between. The CDR3 DNA reads TGTGCCAGCAGCTTGACCGGGGGTATCCCTGGGGCCAACGTCCTGACTTTC. It encodes CASSLTGGIPGANVLTF.

The J gene is TRBJ1-1, the V gene TRBV7-9, with unresolved D. Germline CDR1 reads SEHNR; CDR2 reads FQNEAQ (reference sequence). The V and J ends lost 1 base and 1 base respectively, with 7 bases between them. This CDR3 contains 14 residues. The CDR3 nucleotides are TGTGCCAGCAGCTTAGTAAACGGGAACACTGAAGCTTTCTTT. Amino acids: CASSLVNGNTEAFF.

There are a few counts of this clonotype. The chain combines TRBV19 with TRBJ1-2, with a tentative D call TRBD1 (5 bases). This CDR3 is built from 13 residues. CDR1 LNHDA and CDR2 SQIVND come from the germline V gene (reference sequence). V lost 7 bases to trimming and J lost 6 bases, with 15 bases between them. The CDR3 reads CASIDRTLNGYTF. DNA for the CDR3: TGTGCCAGTATAGACCGGACATTAAATGGCTACACCTTC. Drawing the rest from reference TRBV19 and TRBJ1-2, the complete variable domain is DGGITQSPKYLFRKEGQNVTLSCEQNLNHDAMYWYRQDPGQGLRLIYYSQIVNDFQKGDIAEGYSVSREKKESFPLTVTSAQKNPTAFYLCASIDRTLNGYTFGSGTRLTVV.

Comment on this clonotype: This may be a read error, as it is one base from a much larger clone. J is TRBJ2-2 and V is TRBV7-7; 8 bases are a match to TRBD1. The CDR3 runs 14 residues. Germline V gene lookup returns CDR1 SSHAT and CDR2 FNYEAQ (reference sequence). Written as DNA, the CDR3 is TGTGCTAACAGCCCTACCGACAGGGGCGGGGAGCTGTTTTTT. As protein: CANSPTDRGGELFF.

The chain is built from TRBV29-1 and TRBJ2-2, with a weak D call TRBD2 (5 bases). The germline V and J ends were trimmed by 8 bases and 0 bases, with 13 bases remaining between them. This CDR3 comprises 14 residues. Germline assignment: CDR1 SQVTM and CDR2 ANQGSEA. This CDR3 reads CSFSTGANTGELFF. CDR3 nucleotides: TGCAGCTTCTCAACCGGGGCGAACACCGGGGAGCTGTTTTTT.

This chain joins TRBV7-3 and TRBJ2-7; 9 positions match TRBD1. The V segment lost 2 bases and the J segment 4 bases; nucleotides outside the gene matches: 3. The CDR3 runs to 14 residues. CDR1 is SGHTA and CDR2 is FQGTGA in the germline V gene. The CDR3 here is CASSLGTGIYEQYF. Here the CDR3 DNA reads TGTGCCAGCAGCTTAGGGACAGGGATTTACGAGCAGTACTTC.

In regard to this clonotype: As the CDR3 is not closed by the conserved phenylalanine or tryptophan, this likely results from a read error. The V call is TRBV7-2, the J call TRBJ1-1; 7 bases agree with TRBD1. The germline V gene has CDR1 SGHTA and CDR2 FQGNSA. CDR3 length: 15 residues. The junction had 16 bases not matched to a gene; V was cut back by 9 bases and J by 6 bases. In DNA, the CDR3 is TGTGCCAGTAGTATTGAGGGGGCAGGAAGGGCTGAAGCTTTCCTT. Its translation is CASSIEGAGRAEAFL.

The V gene is TRBV2, the J gene TRBJ2-7, with TRBD2 matching over 8 bases. Germline V gene lookup returns CDR1 SNHLY and CDR2 FYNNEI. The CDR3 is made up of 14 amino acids. J lost 6 bases, V lost 6 bases, and 10 bases had no gene match. The chain's CDR3 is CASSRVAGSGEQYF. In DNA form, the CDR3 reads TGTGCCAGCAGCAGGGTAGCGGGGAGTGGCGAGCAGTACTTC.

To note about this clonotype: A much larger clone is a single base away; this may be a read error. V usage is TRBV24-1 and J usage is TRBJ1-1, with a possible D match to TRBD1 (6 bases). The germline gives CDR1 KGHDR, CDR2 SFDVKD. The CDR3 consists of 14 residues. V lost 5 bases, J lost 1 base, and 10 bases lay in between. CDR3 nucleotide sequence: TGTGCCACCAGTGGAGCAGGGGAGAACACTGAAGCTTTCTTT. Encoded protein: CATSGAGENTEAFF.

Only a few counts were recorded for this clonotype. Here the CDR3 DNA reads TGCGCCAGCAGCTCGTCGACCGGTCAGCCCCAGCATTTT. It is translated as CASSSSTGQPQHF. The chain couples TRBV5-1 to TRBJ1-5; the D is unclear. The CDR3 sequence is 13 residues long. Germline assignment: CDR1 SGHRS and CDR2 YFSETQ. Trimming pared 3 bases from V and 6 bases from J, leaving 10 bases between.

The V call is TRBV7-9, the J call TRBJ1-4, with TRBD1 identical over 8 bases. The CDR3 runs 16 residues. Trimming took 0 bases from V and 4 from J; bases not matched to a gene: 4. Germline-derived CDR1 and CDR2 are SEHNR and FQNEAQ (reference sequence). CDR3 in DNA: TGTGCCAGCAGCTTAGCGCCGGGACAGGATAATGAAAAACTGTTTTTT. Translating gives CASSLAPGQDNEKLFF.